Included here is one T cell receptor beta chain sequence, with context. The antigen is not known. The length of the CDR3 is 12 residues. The V gene lost 7 bases and the J gene lost 2 bases, with 6 bases spanning the gap. Germline V gives CDR1 ENHRY, CDR2 SYGVKD. The data were taken from a study of T cells after yellow fever vaccination. Study details: When fractions had low cell numbers, they were prepared with SMART-Seq v4 Ultra Low Input. Study-level points and caveats: Most primary-vaccination clones recurred post-booster (about 96% CD4, about 87% CD8). Just a small share of clonotypes turned up in the CD4 compartment as well as the CD8 compartment.

Generation of TCR cDNA used 5'RACE template switching (which added a universal primer site and UMIs). MiXCR, run by TCRdb on the 5' RACE reads, gives a single entry per CDR3 protein. The sample lists under 500,000 distinct CDR3 sequences, over 15% occurring once. This specimen was PBMCs, taken before the yellow fever booster vaccination. The receptor was isolated from a young man who received the YFV17D yellow fever vaccine. The V and J genes are TRBV10-3 and TRBJ1-5; D gene ambiguous. DNA of the CDR3: TGTGCCATCACCGACGGCAATCAGCCCCAGCATTTT. This sequence encodes CAITDGNQPQHF.